The rows below give T cell receptor beta chains drawn from one sample of a study of Ad26.COV2.S vaccination and SARS-CoV-2 variants. Produced via immunoSEQ multiplex PCR; TCRdb's table is partial and in-frame only. The sample lists roughly 270,000 clones, more than 70% occurring once. The starting material was peripheral blood, obtained in a trial of Ad26.COV2.S vaccine versus placebo. These receptors were obtained from a person between 18 and 59 years old who received the Ad26.COV2.S COVID-19 vaccine or a placebo. Both conserved end residues are part of each CDR3. D genes are given only for firm matches. Clone size is given for some rows only: seen once, a few or many times, or a class if the clone is expanded.

J: TRBJ2-1; V: TRBV27; D: TRBD1; size: NA; CDR3: CASSLGQGANEQFF; DNA: TGTGCCAGCAGTTTAGGGCAGGGGGCGAATGAGCAGTTCTTC
J: TRBJ2-1; V: TRBV4-1; D: NA; size: NA; CDR3: CASSQVMRLAYNEQFF; DNA: TGCGCCAGCAGCCAAGTGATGAGACTAGCCTACAATGAGCAGTTCTTC
J: TRBJ2-2; V: TRBV5-4; D: NA; size: NA; CDR3: CASSRTGELFF; DNA: TGTGCCAGCAGTCGCACCGGGGAGCTGTTTTTT
J: TRBJ2-7; V: TRBV3-1/TRBV3-2; D: TRBD1; size: NA; CDR3: CASSQYRDRPYEQYF; DNA: TGTGCCAGCAGCCAATACCGGGACAGACCCTACGAGCAGTACTTC
J: TRBJ2-3; V: TRBV27; D: NA; size: NA; CDR3: CASSLWEQDTQYF; DNA: TGTGCCAGCAGTTTATGGGAGCAAGATACGCAGTATTTT
J: TRBJ1-1; V: TRBV23-1; D: TRBD1; size: NA; CDR3: CASRGRGRGAFF; DNA: TGCGCCAGCAGGGGCAGGGGGCGCGGAGCTTTCTTT
J: TRBJ1-5; V: TRBV27; D: NA; size: NA; CDR3: CATGTLNQPQHF; DNA: TGTGCCACCGGGACCCTCAATCAGCCCCAGCATTTT
J: TRBJ1-3; V: TRBV28; D: NA; size: NA; CDR3: CASSFMGGGNTIYF; DNA: TGTGCCAGCAGTTTTATGGGGGGCGGAAACACCATATATTTT
J: TRBJ2-1; V: TRBV4-2; D: NA; size: NA; CDR3: CASSQGDEQFF; DNA: TGTGCCAGCAGCCAGGGGGATGAGCAGTTCTTC
J: TRBJ1-2; V: TRBV28; D: NA; size: NA; CDR3: CASVAGLRLGYTF; DNA: TGTGCCAGCGTTGCGGGACTCCGACTCGGCTACACCTTC
J: TRBJ2-5; V: TRBV4-2; D: TRBD2; size: NA; CDR3: CASSSRWLAGDKTQYF; DNA: TGTGCCAGCAGCTCAAGGTGGCTAGCGGGAGATAAGACCCAGTACTTC
J: TRBJ1-2; V: TRBV27; D: TRBD1; size: NA; CDR3: CASRGTGGAYGYTF; DNA: TGTGCCAGCAGGGGGACAGGGGGGGCCTATGGCTACACCTTC
J: TRBJ2-7; V: TRBV5-4; D: NA; size: few; CDR3: CASSLDLSRSSYEQYF; DNA: TGTGCCAGCAGCTTGGATTTGTCCAGGAGCTCCTACGAGCAGTACTTC
J: TRBJ2-5; V: TRBV3-1/TRBV3-2; D: NA; size: NA; CDR3: CASSQGWPSPSQETQYF; DNA: TGTGCCAGCAGCCAAGGATGGCCGTCACCGTCGCAAGAGACCCAGTACTTC
J: TRBJ2-1; V: TRBV19; D: TRBD2; size: NA; CDR3: CASSPRTSGLYNEQFF; DNA: TGTGCCAGTAGTCCGAGGACTAGCGGCCTTTACAATGAGCAGTTCTTC
J: TRBJ2-1; V: TRBV6-4; D: NA; size: NA; CDR3: CASSERGTYNEQFF; DNA: TGTGCCAGCAGTGAACGGGGAACCTACAATGAGCAGTTCTTC
J: TRBJ2-2; V: TRBV29-1; D: NA; size: NA; CDR3: CSVEKEQNTGELFF; DNA: TGCAGCGTTGAGAAAGAACAGAACACCGGGGAGCTGTTTTTT
J: TRBJ1-1; V: TRBV6-5; D: NA; size: NA; CDR3: CASSKTDTGIAEAFF; DNA: TGTGCCAGCAGTAAAACCGACACAGGAATCGCTGAAGCTTTCTTT
J: TRBJ2-3; V: TRBV6-5; D: NA; size: NA; CDR3: CASSQRDSRTDTQYF; DNA: TGTGCCAGCAGCCAAAGGGATTCCCGGACAGATACGCAGTATTTT
J: TRBJ1-1; V: TRBV3-1/TRBV3-2; D: NA; size: NA; CDR3: CASSQGTGTEAFF; DNA: TGTGCCAGCAGCCAGGGAACGGGAACTGAAGCTTTCTTT
J: TRBJ2-7; V: TRBV11-2; D: NA; size: NA; CDR3: CASSLQTGWGYEQYF; DNA: TGTGCCAGCAGCTTACAGACAGGCTGGGGGTACGAGCAGTACTTC
J: TRBJ1-5; V: TRBV30; D: NA; size: few; CDR3: CAWSVGSNQPQHF; DNA: TGTGCCTGGAGTGTAGGGAGCAATCAGCCCCAGCATTTT
J: TRBJ2-1; V: TRBV5-4; D: NA; size: NA; CDR3: CASSRGGLLEEQFF; DNA: TGTGCCAGCAGCAGGGGGGGACTTCTCGAGGAGCAGTTCTTC
J: TRBJ2-2; V: TRBV19; D: TRBD2; size: NA; CDR3: CASSIRTGEGTGELFF; DNA: TGTGCCAGTAGTATTAGGACGGGGGAGGGTACCGGGGAGCTGTTTTTT
J: TRBJ2-1; V: TRBV5-1; D: NA; size: NA; CDR3: CASSLLGEWDEQFF; DNA: TGCGCCAGCAGCCTCCTCGGGGAGTGGGATGAGCAGTTCTTC
J: TRBJ2-2; V: TRBV11-3; D: NA; size: NA; CDR3: CASSMRETGELFF; DNA: TGTGCCAGCAGCATGAGGGAAACCGGGGAGCTGTTTTTT
J: TRBJ2-7; V: TRBV7-9; D: NA; size: NA; CDR3: CASSLERNRVIYEQYF; DNA: TGTGCCAGCAGCTTAGAAAGGAACAGGGTAATCTACGAGCAGTACTTC
J: TRBJ1-2; V: TRBV27; D: NA; size: once; CDR3: CASRTGLAYGYTF; DNA: TGTGCCAGCAGGACAGGCTTGGCCTATGGCTACACCTTC
J: TRBJ2-2; V: TRBV10-2; D: TRBD2; size: few; CDR3: CASRGTSGGTGELFF; DNA: TGCGCCAGCAGAGGGACTAGCGGGGGCACCGGGGAGCTGTTTTTT
J: TRBJ2-7; V: TRBV5-6; D: TRBD1; size: NA; CDR3: CASSLGGGPYEQYF; DNA: TGTGCCAGCAGCTTGGGAGGGGGCCCCTACGAGCAGTACTTC
J: TRBJ1-1; V: TRBV12-5; D: NA; size: NA; CDR3: CASGLVQSRVGTEAFF; DNA: TGTGCTAGTGGTTTGGTACAGTCGAGAGTGGGAACTGAAGCTTTCTTT
J: TRBJ2-3; V: TRBV6-5; D: NA; size: NA; CDR3: CASSYSTTTDTQYF; DNA: TGTGCCAGCAGTTACTCGACTACCACAGATACGCAGTATTTT
J: TRBJ1-3; V: TRBV19; D: NA; size: NA; CDR3: CASSRENSGNTIYF; DNA: TGTGCCAGTAGTCGCGAGAACTCTGGAAACACCATATATTTT
J: TRBJ1-5; V: TRBV4-1; D: NA; size: NA; CDR3: CASSQDVSRSNQPQHF; DNA: TGCGCCAGCAGCCAAGACGTGTCCAGGAGCAATCAGCCCCAGCATTTT
J: TRBJ2-7; V: TRBV27; D: TRBD2; size: NA; CDR3: CASSLRARAGAGYEQYF; DNA: TGTGCCAGCAGTTTAAGGGCTAGGGCGGGAGCAGGCTACGAGCAGTACTTC
J: TRBJ2-7; V: TRBV3-1/TRBV3-2; D: TRBD1; size: NA; CDR3: CASSQGIRDRVNYEQYF; DNA: TGTGCCAGCAGCCAAGGAATCAGGGACAGGGTAAACTACGAGCAGTACTTC
J: TRBJ2-3; V: TRBV12-5; D: TRBD2; size: NA; CDR3: CASGFREGTTDTQYF; DNA: TGTGCTAGTGGTTTCCGGGAGGGGACCACAGATACGCAGTATTTT
J: TRBJ2-5; V: TRBV5-1; D: NA; size: NA; CDR3: CASSLRGRGETQYF; DNA: TGCGCCAGCAGCTTGCGGGGCAGGGGAGAGACCCAGTACTTC
J: TRBJ2-7; V: TRBV20-1; D: NA; size: NA; CDR3: CSAVEQYF; DNA: TGCAGTGCGGTCGAGCAGTACTTC
J: TRBJ1-5; V: TRBV30; D: NA; size: NA; CDR3: CAWSAERRAGQPQHF; DNA: TGTGCCTGGAGTGCAGAGCGGCGGGCCGGACAGCCCCAGCATTTT
J: TRBJ1-1; V: TRBV4-2; D: NA; size: NA; CDR3: CASSQLSGATEAFF; DNA: TGTGCCAGCAGCCAACTCTCGGGGGCAACTGAAGCTTTCTTT
J: TRBJ2-7; V: TRBV5-1; D: TRBD1; size: NA; CDR3: CASSTGGLPGEQYF; DNA: TGCGCCAGCTCCACAGGGGGCTTGCCTGGCGAGCAGTACTTC
J: TRBJ2-7; V: TRBV7-2; D: TRBD1; size: few; CDR3: CASSLLTGGEQYF; DNA: TGTGCCAGCAGCTTATTAACAGGGGGCGAGCAGTACTTC
J: TRBJ2-5; V: TRBV5-4; D: NA; size: NA; CDR3: CASRPRDVQETQYF; DNA: TGTGCCAGCAGGCCCCGGGACGTTCAAGAGACCCAGTACTTC
J: TRBJ1-1; V: TRBV27; D: NA; size: few; CDR3: CASSLRAGFGNTEAFF; DNA: TGTGCCAGCAGTTTAAGGGCCGGGTTTGGCAACACTGAAGCTTTCTTT
J: TRBJ2-1; V: TRBV11-2; D: NA; size: NA; CDR3: CASSLGGRFGNEQFF; DNA: TGTGCCAGCAGCTTAGGGGGGCGCTTTGGCAATGAGCAGTTCTTC
J: TRBJ1-3; V: TRBV3-1/TRBV3-2; D: NA; size: NA; CDR3: CASSQDLSSGNTIYF; DNA: TGTGCCAGCAGCCAAGACCTAAGCTCTGGAAACACCATATATTTT
J: TRBJ2-2; V: TRBV28; D: NA; size: once; CDR3: CASRQWNTGELFF; DNA: TGTGCCAGCAGGCAATGGAACACCGGGGAGCTGTTTTTT
J: TRBJ2-2; V: TRBV29-1; D: NA; size: NA; CDR3: CSVDRVNTGELFF; DNA: TGCAGCGTTGACCGGGTGAACACCGGGGAGCTGTTTTTT
J: TRBJ2-7; V: TRBV25-1; D: TRBD1; size: once; CDR3: CASSKRQGRDEQYF; DNA: TGTGCCAGCAGCAAACGACAGGGTCGGGACGAGCAGTACTTC
J: TRBJ2-5; V: TRBV19; D: NA; size: NA; CDR3: CASSIIGREETQYF; DNA: TGTGCCAGTAGTATCATCGGCAGGGAAGAGACCCAGTACTTC
J: TRBJ1-2; V: TRBV3-1/TRBV3-2; D: NA; size: NA; CDR3: CASSLGTVANYGYTF; DNA: TGTGCCAGCAGCCTAGGGACTGTAGCTAACTATGGCTACACCTTC
J: TRBJ2-1; V: TRBV4-1; D: NA; size: NA; CDR3: CASSQALFIACEQFF; DNA: TGCGCCAGCAGCCAAGCCCTTTTCATCGCGTGTGAGCAGTTCTTC
J: TRBJ2-2; V: TRBV5-1; D: TRBD1; size: NA; CDR3: CASSDDRGKNTGELFF; DNA: TGCGCCAGCAGCGACGACAGGGGAAAGAACACCGGGGAGCTGTTTTTT
J: TRBJ2-7; V: TRBV7-9; D: TRBD1; size: NA; CDR3: CASSPGQAAGQYF; DNA: TGTGCCAGCAGCCCGGGACAGGCCGCTGGGCAGTACTTC
J: TRBJ1-4; V: TRBV6-5; D: NA; size: NA; CDR3: CASRRSTNEKLFF; DNA: TGTGCCAGCAGGCGTTCGACTAATGAAAAACTGTTTTTT
J: TRBJ2-1; V: TRBV2; D: TRBD1; size: NA; CDR3: CATCRDSYNEQFF; DNA: TGTGCCACATGCCGGGACAGTTACAATGAGCAGTTCTTC
J: TRBJ1-5; V: TRBV10-3; D: NA; size: few; CDR3: CAISDSVNQPQHF; DNA: TGTGCCATCAGTGACTCAGTCAATCAGCCCCAGCATTTT
J: TRBJ1-1; V: TRBV5-4; D: NA; size: few; CDR3: CASSLGPMPPGDTEAFF; DNA: TGTGCCAGCAGCTTGGGCCCGATGCCTCCCGGGGACACTGAAGCTTTCTTT